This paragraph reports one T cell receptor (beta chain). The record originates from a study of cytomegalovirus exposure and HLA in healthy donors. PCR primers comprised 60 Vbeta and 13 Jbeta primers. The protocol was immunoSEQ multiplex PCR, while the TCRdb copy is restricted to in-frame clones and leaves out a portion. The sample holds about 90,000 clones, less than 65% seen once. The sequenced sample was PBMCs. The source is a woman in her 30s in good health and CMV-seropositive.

In DNA, the CDR3 is TGTGCCAGTAGTAAAAGGAGGACCGGGCCCTACGAGCAGTACTTC. Translation: CASSKRRTGPYEQYF. The chain recombines TRBV19 with TRBJ2-7, with TRBD2 as a possible D gene (5 bases). The length of the CDR3 is 15 residues. Trimming removed 4 bases at V and 2 bases at J, with 15 bases between. In germline, CDR1 is LNHDA, CDR2 SQIVND (reference sequence).